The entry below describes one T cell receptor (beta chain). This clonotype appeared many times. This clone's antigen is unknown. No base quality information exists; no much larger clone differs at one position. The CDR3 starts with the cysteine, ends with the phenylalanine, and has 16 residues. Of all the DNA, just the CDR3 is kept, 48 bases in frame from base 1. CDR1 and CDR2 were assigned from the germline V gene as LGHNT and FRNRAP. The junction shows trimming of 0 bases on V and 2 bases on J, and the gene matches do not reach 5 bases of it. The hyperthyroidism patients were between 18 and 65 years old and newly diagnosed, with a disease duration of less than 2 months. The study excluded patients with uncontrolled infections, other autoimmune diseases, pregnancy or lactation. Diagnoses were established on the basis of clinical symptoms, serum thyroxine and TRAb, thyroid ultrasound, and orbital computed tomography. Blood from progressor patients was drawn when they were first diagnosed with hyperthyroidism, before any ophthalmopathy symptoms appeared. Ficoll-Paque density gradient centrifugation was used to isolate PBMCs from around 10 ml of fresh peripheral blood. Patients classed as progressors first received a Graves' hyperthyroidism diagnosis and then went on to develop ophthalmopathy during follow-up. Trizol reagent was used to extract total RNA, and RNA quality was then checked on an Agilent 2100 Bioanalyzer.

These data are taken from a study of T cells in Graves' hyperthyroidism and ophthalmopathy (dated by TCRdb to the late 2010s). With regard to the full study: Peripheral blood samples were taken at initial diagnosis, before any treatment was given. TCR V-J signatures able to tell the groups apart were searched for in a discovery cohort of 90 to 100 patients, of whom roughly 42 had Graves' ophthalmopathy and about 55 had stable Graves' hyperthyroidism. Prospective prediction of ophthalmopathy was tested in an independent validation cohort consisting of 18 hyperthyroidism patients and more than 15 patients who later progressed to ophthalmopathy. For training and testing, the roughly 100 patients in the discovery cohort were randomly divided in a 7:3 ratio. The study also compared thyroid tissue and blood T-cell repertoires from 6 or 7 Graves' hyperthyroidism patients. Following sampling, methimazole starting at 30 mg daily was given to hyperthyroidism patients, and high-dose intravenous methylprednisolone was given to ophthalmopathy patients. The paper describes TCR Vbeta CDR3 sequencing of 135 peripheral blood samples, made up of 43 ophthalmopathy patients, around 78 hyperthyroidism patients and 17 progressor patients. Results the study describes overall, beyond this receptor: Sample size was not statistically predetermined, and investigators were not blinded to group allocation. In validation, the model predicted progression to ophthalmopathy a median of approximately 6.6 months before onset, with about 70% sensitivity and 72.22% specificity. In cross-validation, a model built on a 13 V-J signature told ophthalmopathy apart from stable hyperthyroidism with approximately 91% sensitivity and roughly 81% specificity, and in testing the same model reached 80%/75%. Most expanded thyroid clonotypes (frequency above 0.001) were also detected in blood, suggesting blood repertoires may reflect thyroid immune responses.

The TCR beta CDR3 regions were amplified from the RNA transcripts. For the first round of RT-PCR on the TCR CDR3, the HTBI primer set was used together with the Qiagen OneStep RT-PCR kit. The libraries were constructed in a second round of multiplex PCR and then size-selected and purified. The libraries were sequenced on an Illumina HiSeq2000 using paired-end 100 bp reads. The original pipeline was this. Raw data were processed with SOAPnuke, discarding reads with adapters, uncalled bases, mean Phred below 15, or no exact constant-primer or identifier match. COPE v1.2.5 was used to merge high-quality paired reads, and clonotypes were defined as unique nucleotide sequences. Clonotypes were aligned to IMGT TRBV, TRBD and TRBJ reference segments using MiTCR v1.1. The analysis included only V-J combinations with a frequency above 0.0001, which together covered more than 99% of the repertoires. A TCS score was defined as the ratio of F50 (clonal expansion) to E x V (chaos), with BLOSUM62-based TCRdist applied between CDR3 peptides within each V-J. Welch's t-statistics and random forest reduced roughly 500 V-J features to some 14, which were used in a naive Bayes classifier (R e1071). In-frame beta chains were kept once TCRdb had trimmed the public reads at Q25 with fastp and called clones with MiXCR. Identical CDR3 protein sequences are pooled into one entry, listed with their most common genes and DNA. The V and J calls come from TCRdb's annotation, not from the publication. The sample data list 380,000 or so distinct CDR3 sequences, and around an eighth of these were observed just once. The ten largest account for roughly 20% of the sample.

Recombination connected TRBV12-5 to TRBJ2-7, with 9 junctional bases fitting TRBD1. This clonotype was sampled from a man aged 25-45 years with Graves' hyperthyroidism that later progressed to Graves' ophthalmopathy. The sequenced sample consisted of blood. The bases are TGTGCTAGTGGTTTGGTACGGGGACAGGGAACCTACGAGCAGTACTTC. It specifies CASGLVRGQGTYEQYF.